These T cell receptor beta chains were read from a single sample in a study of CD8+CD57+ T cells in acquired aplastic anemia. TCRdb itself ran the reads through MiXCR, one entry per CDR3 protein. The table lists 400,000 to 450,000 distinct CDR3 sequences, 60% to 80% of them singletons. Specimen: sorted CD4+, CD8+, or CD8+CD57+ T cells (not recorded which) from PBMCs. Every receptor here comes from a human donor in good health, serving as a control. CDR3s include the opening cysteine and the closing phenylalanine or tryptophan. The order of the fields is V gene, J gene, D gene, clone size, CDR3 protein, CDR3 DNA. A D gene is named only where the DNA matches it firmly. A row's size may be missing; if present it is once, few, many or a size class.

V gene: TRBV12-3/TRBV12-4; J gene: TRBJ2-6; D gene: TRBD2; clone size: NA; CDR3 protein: CASSLAGGTGANVLTF; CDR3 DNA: TGTGCCAGCAGCCTGGCGGGGGGGACTGGGGCCAACGTCCTGACTTTC
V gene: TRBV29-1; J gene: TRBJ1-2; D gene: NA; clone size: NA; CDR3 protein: CSVEARLYGYTF; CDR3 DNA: TGCAGCGTTGAAGCCCGCCTCTATGGCTACACCTTC
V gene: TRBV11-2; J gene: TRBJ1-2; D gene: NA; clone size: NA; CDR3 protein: CASSLEGQVLGYGYTF; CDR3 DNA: TGCGCCAGCAGCTTAGAGGGGCAGGTCCTAGGGTATGGCTACACCTTC
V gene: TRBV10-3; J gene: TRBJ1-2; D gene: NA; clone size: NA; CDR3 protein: CASSEDGMNYGYTF; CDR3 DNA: TGTGCCAGCAGTGAGGACGGCATGAACTATGGCTACACCTTC
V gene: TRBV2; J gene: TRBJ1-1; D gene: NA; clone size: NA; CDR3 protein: CASSGRKEGQDFF; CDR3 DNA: TGTGCCAGCAGTGGAAGGAAGGAAGGCCAAGATTTTTTT
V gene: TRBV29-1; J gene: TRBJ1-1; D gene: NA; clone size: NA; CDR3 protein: CSVEDGTGNTEAFF; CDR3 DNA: TGCAGCGTTGAAGATGGCACAGGGAACACTGAAGCTTTCTTT
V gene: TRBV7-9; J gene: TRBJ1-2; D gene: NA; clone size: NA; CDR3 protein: CATSFDRSIYGYTF; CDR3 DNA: TGTGCCACCAGCTTTGACAGGTCGATCTATGGCTACACCTTC
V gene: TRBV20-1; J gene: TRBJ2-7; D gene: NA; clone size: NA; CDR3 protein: CGRGRGGISCNEQYF; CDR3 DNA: TGCGGCCGTGGTCGTGGAGGGATCTCGTGCAATGAGCAGTACTTC
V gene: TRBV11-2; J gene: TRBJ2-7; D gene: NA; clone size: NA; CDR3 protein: CASGGARDGLF; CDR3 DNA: TGTGCCAGCGGCGGAGCGCGAGACGGACTCTTC
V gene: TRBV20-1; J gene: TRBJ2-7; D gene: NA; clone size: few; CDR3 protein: CSASIPRGRAYEQYF; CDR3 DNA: TGCAGTGCTAGTATTCCGCGGGGCAGGGCCTACGAGCAGTACTTC
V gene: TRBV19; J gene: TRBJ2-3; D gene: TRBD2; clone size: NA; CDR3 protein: CASSQHGGGASTDTQYF; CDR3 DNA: TGTGCCAGTAGCCAGCATGGCGGGGGGGCTAGCACAGATACGCAGTATTTT
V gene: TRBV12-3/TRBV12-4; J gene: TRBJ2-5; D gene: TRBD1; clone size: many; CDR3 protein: CASRGTANQETQYF; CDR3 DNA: TGTGCCAGCAGGGGGACAGCGAACCAAGAGACCCAGTACTTC
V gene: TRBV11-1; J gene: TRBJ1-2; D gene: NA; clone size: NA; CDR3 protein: CASSVAGVGYGYTF; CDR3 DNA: TGTGCCAGCAGCGTAGCAGGGGTGGGGTATGGCTACACCTTC
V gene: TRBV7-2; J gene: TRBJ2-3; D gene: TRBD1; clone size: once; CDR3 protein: CASSPPRTGDADTQYF; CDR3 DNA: TGTGCCAGCAGCCCCCCCAGGACAGGTGACGCAGATACGCAGTATTTT
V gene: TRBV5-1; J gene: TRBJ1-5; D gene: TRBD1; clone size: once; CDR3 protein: CASSSGQGTSNQPQHF; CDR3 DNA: TGCGCCAGCAGCTCGGGACAGGGCACCAGCAATCAGCCCCAGCATTTT
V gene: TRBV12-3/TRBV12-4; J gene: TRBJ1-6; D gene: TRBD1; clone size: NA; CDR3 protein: CANRGTGRGLGNSPLHF; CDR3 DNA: TGTGCCAACAGAGGGACAGGGCGTGGGCTGGGGAATTCACCCCTCCACTTT
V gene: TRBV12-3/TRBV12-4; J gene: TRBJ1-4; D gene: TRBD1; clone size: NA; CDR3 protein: CASSFPGQGLEKLFF; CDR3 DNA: TGTGCCAGCAGTTTTCCGGGACAGGGTCTTGAAAAACTGTTTTTT
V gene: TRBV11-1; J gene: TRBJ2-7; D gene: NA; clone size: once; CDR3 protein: CASSGSGRTPYEQYF; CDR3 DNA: TGTGCCAGCAGCGGATCGGGCCGGACCCCATACGAGCAGTACTTC
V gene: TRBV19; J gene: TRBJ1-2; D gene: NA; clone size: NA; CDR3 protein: CASSIVPADYGYTF; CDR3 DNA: TGTGCCAGTAGTATAGTACCAGCAGACTATGGCTACACCTTC
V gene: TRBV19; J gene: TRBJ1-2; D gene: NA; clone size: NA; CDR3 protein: CASSRVTVGLFFDEGYTF; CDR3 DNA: TGTGCCAGTAGTAGGGTCACCGTGGGGCTGTTTTTTGACGAAGGCTACACCTTC
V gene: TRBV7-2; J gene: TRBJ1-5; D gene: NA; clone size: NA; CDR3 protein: CASSLEHNQHQHF; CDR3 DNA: TGCGCCAGCAGCTTAGAGCACAATCAGCACCAGCATTTT
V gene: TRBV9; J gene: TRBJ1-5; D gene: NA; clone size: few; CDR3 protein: CASSLVAVSNQPQHF; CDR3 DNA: TGTGCCAGCAGCTTAGTGGCAGTTAGCAATCAGCCCCAGCATTTT
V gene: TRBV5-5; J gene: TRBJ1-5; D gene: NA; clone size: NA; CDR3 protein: CASSQESVTNQPQHF; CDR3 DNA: TGCGCCAGCAGCCAAGAATCGGTTACCAATCAGCCCCAGCATTTT
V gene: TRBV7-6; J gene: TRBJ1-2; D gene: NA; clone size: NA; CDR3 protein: CASSEGQSNYGTTF; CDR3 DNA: TGTGCCAGCAGTGAAGGGCAGTCCAACTATGGCACCACCTTC
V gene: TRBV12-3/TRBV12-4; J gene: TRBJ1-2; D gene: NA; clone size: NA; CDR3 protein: CASSCGTEGVVYGYTF; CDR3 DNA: TGTGCCAGCAGCTGCGGAACTGAGGGGGTTGTCTATGGCTACACCTTC
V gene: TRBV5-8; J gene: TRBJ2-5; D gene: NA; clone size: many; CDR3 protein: CASSLARTYQETQYF; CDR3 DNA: TGTGCCAGCAGCTTGGCCCGCACCTACCAAGAGACCCAGTACTTC
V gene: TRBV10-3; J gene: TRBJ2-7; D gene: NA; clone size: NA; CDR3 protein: CAISGQDRGEQYF; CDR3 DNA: TGTGCCATCAGTGGACAAGACAGAGGCGAGCAGTACTTC
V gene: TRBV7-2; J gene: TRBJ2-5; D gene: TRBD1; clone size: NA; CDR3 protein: CASRMDRAMTQYF; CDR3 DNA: TGTGCCAGCAGAATGGACAGGGCGATGACCCAGTACTTC
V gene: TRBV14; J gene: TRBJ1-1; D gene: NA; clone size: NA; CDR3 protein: CASSQVGGGMDTFF; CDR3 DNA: TGTGCCAGCAGCCAAGTAGGCGGGGGGATGGATACGTTCTTT
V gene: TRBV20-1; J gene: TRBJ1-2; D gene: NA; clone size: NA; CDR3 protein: CSARVHTSNYGYTF; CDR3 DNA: TGCAGTGCTAGAGTGCACACGTCTAACTATGGCTACACCTTC
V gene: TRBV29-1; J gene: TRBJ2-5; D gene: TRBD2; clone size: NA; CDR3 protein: CSVEGRGGLETQYF; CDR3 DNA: TGCAGCGTTGAGGGGCGGGGGGGGTTGGAGACCCAGTACTTC
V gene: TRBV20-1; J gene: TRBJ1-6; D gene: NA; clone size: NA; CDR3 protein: CSARDWIGTVNSPLHF; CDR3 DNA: TGCAGTGCTAGAGATTGGATTGGAACTGTGAATTCACCCCTCCACTTT
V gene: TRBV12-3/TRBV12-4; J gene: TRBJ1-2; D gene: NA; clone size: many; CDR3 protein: CASSFAGDNYGYTF; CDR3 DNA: TGTGCCAGCAGTTTTGCAGGGGATAACTATGGCTACACCTTC
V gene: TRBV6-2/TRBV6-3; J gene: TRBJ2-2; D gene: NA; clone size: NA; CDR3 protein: CASSGFYTGELLF; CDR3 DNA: TGTGCCAGCAGTGGGTTTTACACCGGGGAGCTGCTTTTT
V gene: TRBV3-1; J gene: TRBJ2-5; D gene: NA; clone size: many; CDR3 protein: CASSLSRPSEGETQYF; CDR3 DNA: TGTGCCAGCAGCCTCTCCCGCCCCTCCGAAGGAGAGACCCAGTACTTC
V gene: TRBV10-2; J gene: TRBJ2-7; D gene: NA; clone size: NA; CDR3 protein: CASSDTGEQFLGF; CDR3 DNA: TGCGCCAGCAGTGACACAGGTGAGCAGTTCCTCGGCTTC
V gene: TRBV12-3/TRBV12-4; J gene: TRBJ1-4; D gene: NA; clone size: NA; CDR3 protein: CASSLGGRWEKLFF; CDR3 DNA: TGTGCCAGCAGTTTAGGTGGGAGGTGGGAAAAACTGTTTTTT
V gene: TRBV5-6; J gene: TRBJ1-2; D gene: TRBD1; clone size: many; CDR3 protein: CASGRTGPHGYTF; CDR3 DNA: TGTGCCAGCGGCCGGACAGGCCCTCATGGCTACACCTTC
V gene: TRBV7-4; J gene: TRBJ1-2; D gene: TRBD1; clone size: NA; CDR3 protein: CASRIAGQGLGEGYTF; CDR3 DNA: TGTGCCAGCAGGATAGCGGGACAGGGGCTTGGCGAAGGCTACACCTTC
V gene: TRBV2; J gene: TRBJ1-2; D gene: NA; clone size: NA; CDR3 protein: CASEANGGGNYGYTF; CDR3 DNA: TGTGCCAGTGAGGCCAACGGGGGCGGGAACTATGGCTACACCTTC
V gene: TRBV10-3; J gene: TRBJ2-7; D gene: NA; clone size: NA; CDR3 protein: CAISAGPADEQYF; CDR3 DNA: TGCGCCATCAGCGCAGGACCAGCAGACGAGCAGTACTTC
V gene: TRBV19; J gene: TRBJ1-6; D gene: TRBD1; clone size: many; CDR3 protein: CASLRDRDSPLHF; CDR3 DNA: TGTGCCAGTTTGAGGGACAGGGATTCACCCCTCCACTTT
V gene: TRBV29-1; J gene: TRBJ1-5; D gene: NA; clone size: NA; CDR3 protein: CSLARASPYSNQPQHF; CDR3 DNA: TGCAGCTTAGCCAGGGCCAGCCCGTATAGCAATCAGCCCCAGCATTTT
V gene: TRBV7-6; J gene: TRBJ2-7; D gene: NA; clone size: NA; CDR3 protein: CASSRGRGYTQAF; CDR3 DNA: TGTGCCAGCAGCAGAGGAAGGGGCTACACGCAAGCTTTC
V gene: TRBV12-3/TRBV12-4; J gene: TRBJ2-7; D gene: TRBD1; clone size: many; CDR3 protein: CASSLDRGRSYEQYF; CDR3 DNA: TGTGCCAGCAGTTTAGACAGGGGGCGCTCCTACGAGCAGTACTTC
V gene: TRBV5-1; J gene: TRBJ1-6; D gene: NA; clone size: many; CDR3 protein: CASSLEPGGSSPLHF; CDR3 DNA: TGCGCCAGCAGCTTGGAGCCCGGGGGAAGCTCACCCCTCCACTTT
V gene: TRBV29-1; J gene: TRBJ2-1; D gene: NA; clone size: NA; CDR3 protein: CSVNGRQATSEQFF; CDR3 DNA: TGCAGCGTAAATGGTCGACAGGCGACCAGTGAGCAGTTCTTC
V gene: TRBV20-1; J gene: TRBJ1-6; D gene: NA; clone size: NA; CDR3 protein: CSARDPSGGANSPLHF; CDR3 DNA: TGCAGTGCTAGAGACCCGAGCGGGGGGGCGAATTCACCCCTCCACTTT